The 20 T cell receptor beta chains below were found in one sample sequenced in a study of beta chain features in type 1 diabetes. Sequencing targeted expressed TCRB transcripts, as all isolated RNA had been reverse transcribed. Using immunoSEQ multiplex PCR, the repertoire was profiled, and TCRdb retains in-frame clones only, with some absent. The table lists about 360,000 clones, 10% to 15% of them singletons. Input material: naive CD4+ T cells from blood. The receptors stem from a man younger than 35 in good health.

This clone was picked up one time. The chain combines TRBV2 with TRBJ2-2; possibly TRBD1 for D (6 bases). Germline V CDR1 and CDR2: SNHLY, FYNNEI. The CDR3 is 16 amino acids. Trimming removed 5 bases from V and 2 bases from J, with 15 bases in between. As DNA, the CDR3 is TGTGCCAGCAGTTACCAGGGGCTCGCCAACACCGGGGAGCTGTTTTTT. It is translated as CASSYQGLANTGELFF.

This clone has just a few counts. V is TRBV25-1 and J is TRBJ2-1; TRBD2 agrees at 11 bases. This CDR3 has 17 residues. Per the germline V gene, CDR1 is MGHDK and CDR2 is SYGVNS. J was trimmed by 1 base and V by 4 bases; bases with no gene match: 6. CDR3 nucleotide sequence: TGTGCCAGCAGTGTCTCTCTAGCGGGAGGTTCCTACAATGAGCAGTTCTTC. Translated, it gives CASSVSLAGGSYNEQFF.

The gene calls are TRBV5-1 and TRBJ1-2; tentative D call: TRBD1 (6 bases). Trimming left V 0 bases short and J 2 bases short, with 14 bases between. The CDR3 contains 16 residues. Germline V gene lookup returns CDR1 SGHRS and CDR2 YFSETQ. CDR3 sequence: CASSLALSGDNYGYTF. DNA for the CDR3: TGCGCCAGCAGCTTGGCATTATCAGGGGACAACTATGGCTACACCTTC.

The chain carries TRBV18 and TRBJ2-7; 9 bases match TRBD1. The CDR3 has 14 amino acids. With 1 base clipped from V and 5 bases from J, the junction kept 3 bases outside the gene matches. CDR1 is KGHSH, CDR2 LQKENI, per germline. The CDR3 DNA follows: TGTGCCAGCTCACCACGGACAGGGGAAAACGAGCAGTACTTC. This gives the protein CASSPRTGENEQYF.

This clone was counted at least ten times. The genes are TRBV15 and TRBJ1-6; D call uncertain. Germline V gene data show CDR1 as LNHNV and CDR2 as YYDKDF (reference sequence). This CDR3 has 13 amino acids. Trimming stripped 0 bases from V and 10 bases from J, with 7 bases between. CDR3 DNA: TGTGCCACCAGCAGAGATCTGGGCTCACCCCTCCACTTT. Residues: CATSRDLGSPLHF. Variable domain in full (rest from reference TRBV15 and TRBJ1-6): DAMVIQNPRYQVTQFGKPVTLSCSQTLNHNVMYWYQQKSSQAPKLLFHYYDKDFNNEADTPDNFQSRRPNTSFCFLDIRSPGLGDTAMYLCATSRDLGSPLHFGNGTRLTVT.

This clone was seen more than once but under ten times. The chain uses TRBV18 and TRBJ2-5; no reliable D call. Germline lookup yields CDR1 KGHSH and CDR2 LQKENI. The CDR3 sequence is 13 residues long. Trimming pared 0 bases from V and 5 bases from J, leaving 7 bases between. The CDR3 here is CASSPPLLETQYF. The CDR3 DNA follows: TGTGCCAGCTCACCACCCTTGTTGGAGACCCAGTACTTC.

V is TRBV9 and J is TRBJ2-3; D perhaps matches TRBD1 (7 bases). Trimming removed 3 bases at V and 5 bases at J, with 19 bases between. The germline V gene encodes CDR1 SGDLS and CDR2 YYNGEE. CDR3 length equals 16 residues. The CDR3 loop is CASSGQGGQLVDTQYF. Written as DNA, the CDR3 is TGTGCCAGCAGCGGTCAGGGGGGCCAGCTAGTAGATACGCAGTATTTT. Looking up the rest from reference TRBV9 and TRBJ2-3 gives the full variable domain: DSGVTQTPKHLITATGQRVTLRCSPRSGDLSVYWYQQSLDQGLQFLIQYYNGEERAKGNILERFSAQQFPDLHSELNLSSLELGDSALYFCASSGQGGQLVDTQYFGPGTRLTVL.

There are a few counts of this clone. The chain recombines TRBV4-2 with TRBJ2-1; TRBD1 is a possible D gene (5 bases). The CDR3 is made up of 16 amino acids. Trimming removed 2 bases from V and 8 bases from J, with 19 bases in between. Germline V lookup: CDR1 LGHNA, CDR2 YNFKEQ. CDR3 bases: TGTGCCAGCAGCCAAAGGGCTCAGGGCGGAGTCCATGAGCAGTTCTTC. Translated, it gives CASSQRAQGGVHEQFF.

This clone was counted between two and nine times. This rearrangement joins TRBV14 to TRBJ2-7, with D possibly matching TRBD1 (6 bases). This CDR3 has 15 amino acids. V was trimmed by 3 bases and J by 3 bases, leaving 15 bases between them. Germline values: CDR1 SGHDN, CDR2 FVKESK. CDR3 sequence: CASSQLTGPNYEQYF. In DNA, the CDR3 is TGTGCCAGCAGCCAGCTGACAGGCCCAAACTACGAGCAGTACTTC.

The chain links TRBV2 to TRBJ1-2; 9 nucleotides align to TRBD1. Germline V gene data show CDR1 as SNHLY and CDR2 as FYNNEI. V lost 7 bases to trimming and J lost 4 bases; unmatched junction nucleotides: 4. CDR3 length: 13 amino acids. The CDR3 nucleotides are TGTGCCAGCATGGGGACAGGGATCTATGGCTACACCTTC. Translation: CASMGTGIYGYTF.

This clone has a handful of counts. The chain employs TRBV7-9 and TRBJ1-5; 8 bases match TRBD1. The CDR3 spans 17 residues. Unmatched junction bases numbered 8, after V lost 1 base and J lost 3 bases. Germline assignment: CDR1 SEHNR and CDR2 FQNEAQ (reference sequence). The CDR3 here is CASSLGVGQDYNQPQHF. The DNA of the CDR3 is TGTGCCAGCAGCTTAGGGGTGGGACAGGACTACAATCAGCCCCAGCATTTT.

This clone came up once. The CDR3 loop is CASSYRQSTNYGYTF. DNA for the CDR3: TGTGCCAGCAGCTACCGACAGTCTACTAACTATGGCTACACCTTC. The chain couples TRBV5-4 to TRBJ1-2, with D possibly being TRBD1 (5 bases). Germline V lookup: CDR1 SGHNT, CDR2 YYREEE (reference sequence). The CDR3 length is 15 residues. Trimming left V 3 bases short and J 0 bases short, with 12 bases between.

The chain recombines TRBV28 with TRBJ2-5, with TRBD1 identical over 9 bases. Germline assignment: CDR1 MDHEN and CDR2 SYDVKM. With V trimmed by 6 bases and J by 4 bases, 6 bases remained unmatched. The CDR3 covers 14 residues. Here the CDR3 DNA reads TGTGCCAGCAGCCAGGGACAGGGTGGAGAGACCCAGTACTTC. Translation gives CASSQGQGGETQYF.

In this sample, this clone turned up a few times. The V and J genes are TRBV4-2 and TRBJ2-7, with D tentatively TRBD1 (6 bases). The CDR3 contains 15 residues. Germline V gene sequence: CDR1 LGHNA, CDR2 YNFKEQ. Between the trimmed V and J ends, which lost 1 base and 3 bases, there was a span of 13 bases. The CDR3 region is CASSQAYRANYEQYF. In DNA form, the CDR3 reads TGTGCCAGCAGCCAAGCCTACAGGGCGAACTACGAGCAGTACTTC.

The chain is built from TRBV7-9 and TRBJ2-1; TRBD1 aligns across 7 bases. J lost 4 bases, V lost 4 bases, and 10 bases had no gene match. The germline CDR1 and CDR2 sequences are SEHNR and FQNEAQ (reference sequence). This CDR3 comprises 16 residues. The CDR3 protein is CASSSTGTVFYNEQFF. The CDR3 nucleotides read TGTGCCAGCAGCTCGACCGGGACAGTGTTTTACAATGAGCAGTTCTTC.

The rearrangement links TRBV7-2 to TRBJ1-2; D call uncertain. Trimming removed 1 base at V and 8 bases at J, with 8 bases between. The CDR3 has 12 amino acids. Germline CDR1 SGHTA, CDR2 FQGNSA. CDR3 in amino acids: CASSLGEWGYTF. CDR3 bases: TGTGCCAGCAGCTTAGGGGAGTGGGGCTACACCTTC.

The chain couples TRBV7-3 to TRBJ2-3; 11 bases line up with TRBD2. CDR1 and CDR2 from the germline V gene are SGHTA and FQGTGA. This CDR3 is 16 amino acids long. The ends lost 5 bases at V and 6 bases at J; junction bases unmatched: 10. In nucleotides, the CDR3 is TGTGCCAGCAGCCCCCTCGGGACTAGCGGTTGGGATACGCAGTATTTT. This translates into CASSPLGTSGWDTQYF. Filled out from reference TRBV7-3 and TRBJ2-3, the complete variable domain reads GAGVSQTPSNKVTEKGKYVELRCDPISGHTALYWYRQSLGQGPEFLIYFQGTGAADDSGLPNDRFFAVRPEGSVSTLKIQRTERGDSAVYLCASSPLGTSGWDTQYFGPGTRLTVL.

The rearrangement uses TRBV18 and TRBJ2-5; tentatively, D is TRBD2 (6 bases). The DNA matches TRBJ2-7 better at its end, which makes the J call doubtful. Germline values: CDR1 KGHSH, CDR2 LQKENI. CDR3 length: 14 amino acids. CDR3 residues: CASSPRDGSYEQYF. The CDR3 bases are TGTGCCAGCTCACCGCGGGACGGATCCTACGAGCAGTACTTC.

The V gene is TRBV6-5, the J gene TRBJ1-1, with 8 nucleotides matching TRBD1. CDR1 is MNHEY, CDR2 SVGAGI, per germline. This CDR3 region has 12 residues. Trimming took 6 bases from V and 9 from J; bases not matched to a gene: 6. The CDR3 sequence is CASSQGQGQAFF. The CDR3 bases are TGTGCCAGCAGCCAAGGACAGGGCCAAGCTTTCTTT.

J is TRBJ1-4 and V is TRBV30, with a weak D call TRBD1 (6 bases). V dropped 1 base and J dropped 4 bases, with 13 bases sitting between them. Germline V gives CDR1 GTSNPN, CDR2 SVGIG (reference sequence). The CDR3 length is 15 residues. The CDR3 region is CAWSAGTIINEKLFF. In DNA form, the CDR3 reads TGTGCCTGGAGTGCCGGGACAATAATTAATGAAAAACTGTTTTTT.